In this sample, the clone carrying this T cell receptor beta chain turned up once. Its antigen remains unidentified. The CDR3 consists of 13 residues. The V gene lost 4 bases and the J gene lost 9 bases, with 11 bases spanning the gap. Germline lookup yields CDR1 SGHRS and CDR2 YFSETQ. This entry comes from a study of shared clonotypes between healthy human individuals. Study-wide results and limits: Naive subsets typically showed greater estimated richness than memory subsets.

The deep-level immunoSEQ assay was used. The method was immunoSEQ multiplex PCR; TCRdb's version includes in-frame clones alone and lacks a portion of them. The profile shows approximately 980,000 clones, about three quarters of them singletons. The origin of this receptor is a man between 18 and 35 years old in good health. The rearrangement links TRBV5-1 to TRBJ1-6, with D maybe TRBD1 (5 bases). What was sequenced was memory CD4+ T cells sorted from blood. Subset defined: CD45RA-negative fraction. CDR3 protein: CASSPGGGSPLHF. In DNA, the CDR3 is TGCGCCAGCAGCCCGGGTGGGGGTTCACCCCTCCACTTT. Based on the CDR3 plus reference TRBV5-1 and TRBJ1-6, the full variable domain is KAGVTQTPRYLIKTRGQQVTLSCSPISGHRSVSWYQQTPGQGLQFLFEYFSETQRNKGNFPGRFSGRQFSNSRSEMNVSTLELGDSALYLCASSPGGGSPLHFGNGTRLTVT.